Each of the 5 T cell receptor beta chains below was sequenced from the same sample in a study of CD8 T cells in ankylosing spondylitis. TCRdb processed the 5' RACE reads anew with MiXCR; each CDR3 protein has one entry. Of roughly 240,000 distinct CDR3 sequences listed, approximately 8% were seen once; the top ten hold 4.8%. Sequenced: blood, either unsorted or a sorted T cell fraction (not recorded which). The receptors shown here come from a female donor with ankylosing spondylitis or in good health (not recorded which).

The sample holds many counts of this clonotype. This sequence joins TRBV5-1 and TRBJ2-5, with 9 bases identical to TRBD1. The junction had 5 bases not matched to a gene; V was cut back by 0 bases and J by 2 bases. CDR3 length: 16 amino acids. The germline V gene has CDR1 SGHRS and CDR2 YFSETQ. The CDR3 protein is CASSLGGQGKQETQYF. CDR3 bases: TGCGCCAGCAGCTTGGGTGGACAGGGGAAACAAGAGACCCAGTACTTC. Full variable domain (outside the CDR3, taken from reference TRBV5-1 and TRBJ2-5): KAGVTQTPRYLIKTRGQQVTLSCSPISGHRSVSWYQQTPGQGLQFLFEYFSETQRNKGNFPGRFSGRQFSNSRSEMNVSTLELGDSALYLCASSLGGQGKQETQYFGPGTRLLVL.

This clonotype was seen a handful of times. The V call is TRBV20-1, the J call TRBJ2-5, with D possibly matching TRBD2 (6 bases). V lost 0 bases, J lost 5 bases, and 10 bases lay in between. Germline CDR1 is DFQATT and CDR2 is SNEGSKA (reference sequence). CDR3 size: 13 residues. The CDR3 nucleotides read TGCAGTGCTAGAGAGGGAGGAGAGGAGACCCAGTACTTC. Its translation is CSAREGGEETQYF.

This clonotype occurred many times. CDR3 nucleotides: TGTGCCAGCAGTTCGGGACAGGTTTATGGCTACACCTTC. It translates to CASSSGQVYGYTF. This chain connects TRBV12-3 or TRBV12-4 to TRBJ1-2, with 8 bases that match TRBD1. Trimming removed 4 bases from V and 5 bases from J; junction bases left unmatched: 3. This CDR3 is 13 amino acids long.

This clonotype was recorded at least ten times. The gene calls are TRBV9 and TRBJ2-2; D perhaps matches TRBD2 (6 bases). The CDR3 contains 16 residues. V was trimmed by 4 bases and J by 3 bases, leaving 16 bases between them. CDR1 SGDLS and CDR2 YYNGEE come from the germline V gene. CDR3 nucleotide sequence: TGTGCCAGCAGCCCGGGGGAGCGATTCTACACCGGGGAGCTGTTTTTT. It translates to CASSPGERFYTGELFF.

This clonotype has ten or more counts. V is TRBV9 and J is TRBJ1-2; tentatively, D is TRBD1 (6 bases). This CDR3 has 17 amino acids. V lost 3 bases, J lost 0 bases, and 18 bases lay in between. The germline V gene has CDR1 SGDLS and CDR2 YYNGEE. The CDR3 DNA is TGTGCCAGCAGCGGCATTTCGACAGGACGAGCTAACTATGGCTACACCTTC. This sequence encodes CASSGISTGRANYGYTF.